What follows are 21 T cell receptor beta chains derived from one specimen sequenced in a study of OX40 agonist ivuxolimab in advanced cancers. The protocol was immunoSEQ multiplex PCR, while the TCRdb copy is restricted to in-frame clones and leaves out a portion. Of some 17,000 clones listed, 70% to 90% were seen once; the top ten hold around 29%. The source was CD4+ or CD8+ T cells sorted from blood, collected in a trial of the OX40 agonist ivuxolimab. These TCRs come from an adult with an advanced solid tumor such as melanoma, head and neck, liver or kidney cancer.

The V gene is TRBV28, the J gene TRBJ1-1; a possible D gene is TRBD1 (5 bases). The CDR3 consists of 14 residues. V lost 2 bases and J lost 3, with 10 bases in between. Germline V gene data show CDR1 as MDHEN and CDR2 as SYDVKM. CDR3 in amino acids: CASSLAGWDTEAFF. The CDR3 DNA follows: TGTGCCAGCAGTTTAGCAGGGTGGGACACTGAAGCTTTCTTT.

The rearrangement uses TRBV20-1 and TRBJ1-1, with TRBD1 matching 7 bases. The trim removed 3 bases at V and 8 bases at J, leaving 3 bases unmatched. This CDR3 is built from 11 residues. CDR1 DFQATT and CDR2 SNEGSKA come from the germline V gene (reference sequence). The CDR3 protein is CSASWGQEAFF. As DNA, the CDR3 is TGCAGTGCTAGTTGGGGACAGGAAGCTTTCTTT.

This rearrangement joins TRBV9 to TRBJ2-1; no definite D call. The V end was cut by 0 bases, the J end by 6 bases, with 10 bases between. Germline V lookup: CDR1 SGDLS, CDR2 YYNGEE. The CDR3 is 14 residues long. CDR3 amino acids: CASSVAYRFNEQFF. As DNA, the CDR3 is TGTGCCAGCAGCGTAGCTTATAGATTCAATGAGCAGTTCTTC. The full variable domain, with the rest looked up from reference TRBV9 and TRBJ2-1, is DSGVTQTPKHLITATGQRVTLRCSPRSGDLSVYWYQQSLDQGLQFLIQYYNGEERAKGNILERFSAQQFPDLHSELNLSSLELGDSALYFCASSVAYRFNEQFFGPGTRLTVL.

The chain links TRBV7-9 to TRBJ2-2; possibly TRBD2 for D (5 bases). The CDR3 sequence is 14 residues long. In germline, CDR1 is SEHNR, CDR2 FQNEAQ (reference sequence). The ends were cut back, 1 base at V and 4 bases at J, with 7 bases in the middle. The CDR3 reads CASSLGGSTGELFF. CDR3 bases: TGTGCCAGCAGCTTAGGAGGGAGCACCGGGGAGCTGTTTTTT.

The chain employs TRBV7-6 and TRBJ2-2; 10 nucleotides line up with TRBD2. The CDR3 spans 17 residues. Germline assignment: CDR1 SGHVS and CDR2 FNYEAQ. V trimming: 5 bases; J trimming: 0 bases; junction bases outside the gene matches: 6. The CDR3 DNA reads TGTGCCAGCAGCCAGCGTAGCGGGAGGACGAACACCGGGGAGCTGTTTTTT. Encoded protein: CASSQRSGRTNTGELFF.

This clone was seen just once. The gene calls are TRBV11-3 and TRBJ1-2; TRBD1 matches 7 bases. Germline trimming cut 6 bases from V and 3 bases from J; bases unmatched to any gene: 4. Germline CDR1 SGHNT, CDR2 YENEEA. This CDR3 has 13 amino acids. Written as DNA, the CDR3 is TGTGCCAGCAGGATAGGGACAGACTATGGCTACACCTTC. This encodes CASRIGTDYGYTF.

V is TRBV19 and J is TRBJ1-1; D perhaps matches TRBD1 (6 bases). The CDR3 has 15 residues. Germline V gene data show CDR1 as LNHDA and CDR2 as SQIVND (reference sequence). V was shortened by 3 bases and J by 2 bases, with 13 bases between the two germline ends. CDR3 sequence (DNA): TGTGCCAGTAGTATCCGGACAGCAGGAAACACTGAAGCTTTCTTT. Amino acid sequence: CASSIRTAGNTEAFF.

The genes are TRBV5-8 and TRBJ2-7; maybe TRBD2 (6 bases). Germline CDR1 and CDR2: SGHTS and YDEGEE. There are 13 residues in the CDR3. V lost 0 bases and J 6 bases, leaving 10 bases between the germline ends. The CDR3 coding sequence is TGTGCCAGCAGCTTGGGGGGAGGTCCCGAGCAGTACTTC. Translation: CASSLGGGPEQYF. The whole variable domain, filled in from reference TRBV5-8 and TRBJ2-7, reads EAGVTQSPTHLIKTRGQQATLRCSPISGHTSVYWYQQALGLGLQFLLWYDEGEERNRGNFPPRFSGRQFPNYSSELNVNALELEDSALYLCASSLGGGPEQYFGPGTRLTVT.

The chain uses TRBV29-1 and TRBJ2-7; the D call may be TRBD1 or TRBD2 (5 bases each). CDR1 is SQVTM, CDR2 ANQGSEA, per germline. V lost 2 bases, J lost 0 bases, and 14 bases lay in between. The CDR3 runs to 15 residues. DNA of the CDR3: TGCAGCGTTGAAATACGGGACGCTAACTCCTACGAGCAGTACTTC. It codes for CSVEIRDANSYEQYF.

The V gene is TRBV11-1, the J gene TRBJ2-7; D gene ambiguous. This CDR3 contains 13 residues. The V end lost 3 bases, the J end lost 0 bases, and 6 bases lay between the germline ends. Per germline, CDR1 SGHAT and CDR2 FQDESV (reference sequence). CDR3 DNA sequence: TGTGCCAGCAGCTTCAATCCCTCCTACGAGCAGTACTTC. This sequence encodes CASSFNPSYEQYF.

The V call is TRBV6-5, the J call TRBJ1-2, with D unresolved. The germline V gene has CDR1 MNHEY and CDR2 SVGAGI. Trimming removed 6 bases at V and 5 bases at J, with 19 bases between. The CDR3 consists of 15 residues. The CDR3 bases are TGTGCCAGCAGCCTATCCAGGACGGGAGTTTATGGCTACACCTTC. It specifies CASSLSRTGVYGYTF.

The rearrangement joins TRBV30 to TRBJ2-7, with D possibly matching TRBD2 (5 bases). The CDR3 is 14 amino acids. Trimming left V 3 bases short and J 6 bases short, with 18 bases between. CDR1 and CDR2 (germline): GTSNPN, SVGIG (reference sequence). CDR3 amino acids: CAWSNSRRLREQYF. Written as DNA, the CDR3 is TGTGCCTGGAGCAACTCTCGGAGACTACGCGAGCAGTACTTC.

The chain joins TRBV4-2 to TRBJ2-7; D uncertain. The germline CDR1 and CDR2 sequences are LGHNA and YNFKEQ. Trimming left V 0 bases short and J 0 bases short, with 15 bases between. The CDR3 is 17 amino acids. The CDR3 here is CASSQEEFAQHSYEQYF. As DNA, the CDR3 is TGTGCCAGCAGCCAAGAAGAGTTTGCACAGCACTCCTACGAGCAGTACTTC.

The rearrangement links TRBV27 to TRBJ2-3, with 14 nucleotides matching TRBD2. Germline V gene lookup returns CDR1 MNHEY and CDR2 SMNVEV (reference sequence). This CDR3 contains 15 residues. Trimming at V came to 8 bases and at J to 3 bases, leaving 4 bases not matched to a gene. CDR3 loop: CASGTSGSWTDTQYF. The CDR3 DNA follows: TGTGCCAGCGGGACTAGCGGGAGTTGGACAGATACGCAGTATTTT.

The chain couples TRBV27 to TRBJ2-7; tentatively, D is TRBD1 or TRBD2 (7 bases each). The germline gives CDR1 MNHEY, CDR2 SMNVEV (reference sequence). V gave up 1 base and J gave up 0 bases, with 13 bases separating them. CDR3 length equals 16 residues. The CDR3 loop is CASSLLGGTVSYEQYF. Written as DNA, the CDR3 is TGTGCCAGCAGTTTATTGGGGGGGACAGTCTCCTACGAGCAGTACTTC.

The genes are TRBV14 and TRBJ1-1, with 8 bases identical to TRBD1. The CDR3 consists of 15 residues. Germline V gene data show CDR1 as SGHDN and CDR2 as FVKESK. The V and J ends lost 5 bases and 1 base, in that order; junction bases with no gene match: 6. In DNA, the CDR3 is TGTGCCAGCAGCAAATGGACAGGGACGAACACTGAAGCTTTCTTT. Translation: CASSKWTGTNTEAFF.

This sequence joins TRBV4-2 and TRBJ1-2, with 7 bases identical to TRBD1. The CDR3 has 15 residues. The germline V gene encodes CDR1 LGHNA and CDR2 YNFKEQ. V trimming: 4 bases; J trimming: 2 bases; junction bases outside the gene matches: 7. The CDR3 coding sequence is TGTGCCAGCAGCCCAATAGGGGGCTTAAACTATGGCTACACCTTC. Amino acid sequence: CASSPIGGLNYGYTF.

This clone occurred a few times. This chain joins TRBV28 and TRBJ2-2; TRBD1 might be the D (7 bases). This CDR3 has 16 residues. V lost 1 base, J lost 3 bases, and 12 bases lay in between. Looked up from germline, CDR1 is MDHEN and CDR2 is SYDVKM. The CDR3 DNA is TGTGCCAGCAGTTTATTTTCCAGGGGGGACACCGGGGAGCTGTTTTTT. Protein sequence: CASSLFSRGDTGELFF.

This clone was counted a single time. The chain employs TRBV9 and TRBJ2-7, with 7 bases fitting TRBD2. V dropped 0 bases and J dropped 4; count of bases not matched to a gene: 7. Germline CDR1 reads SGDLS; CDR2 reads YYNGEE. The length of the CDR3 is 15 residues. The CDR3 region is CASSVEVGGYYEQYF. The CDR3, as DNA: TGTGCCAGCAGCGTAGAAGTGGGAGGGTATTACGAGCAGTACTTC.

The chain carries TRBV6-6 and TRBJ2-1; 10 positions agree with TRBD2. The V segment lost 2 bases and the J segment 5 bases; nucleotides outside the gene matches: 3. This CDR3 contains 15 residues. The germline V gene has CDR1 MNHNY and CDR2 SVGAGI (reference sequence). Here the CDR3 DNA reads TGTGCCAGCAGTTACCAGCGGGAGGGTCACAATGAGCAGTTCTTC. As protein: CASSYQREGHNEQFF.

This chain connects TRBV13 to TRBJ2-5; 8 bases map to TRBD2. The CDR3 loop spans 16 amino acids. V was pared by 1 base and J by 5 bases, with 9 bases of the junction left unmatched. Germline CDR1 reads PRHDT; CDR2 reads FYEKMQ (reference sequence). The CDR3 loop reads CASSLVSAGGWETQYF. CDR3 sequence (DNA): TGTGCCAGCAGCTTAGTATCTGCGGGAGGTTGGGAGACCCAGTACTTC.